Listed here are 8 T cell receptor beta chains from one sample, sequenced in a study of blood T cells in healthy people across ages (dated by TCRdb to between 2015 and 2016). The receptor library was made with 5' RACE. The sample was run on an Illumina HiSeq 2500. A second PCR of roughly 7 to 11 cycles was run with a J-beta primer mix and a sample-barcoded 5' primer. TCRdb redid the processing of the public reads, applying fastp at Q25 and MiXCR, and retained in-frame beta chains. Each record represents a unique CDR3 protein, reported with the most common genes and DNA among its rows. Here the sample has approximately 690,000 distinct CDR3 sequences; 40% to 45% occur a single time. The leading ten clones occupy roughly 30% of the sample. Specimen: blood. The receptors come from a man older than 75 in good health.

This clonotype showed up just a few times. The J gene is TRBJ1-2, the V gene TRBV4-3; D possibly corresponds to TRBD1 (6 bases). This CDR3 spans 13 amino acids. The germline V gene has CDR1 LGHNA and CDR2 YSLEER. V lost 0 bases and J 7 bases, leaving 9 bases between the germline ends. The CDR3, as DNA: TGCGCCAGCAGCCAAGATGACAGGTTTGGCTACACCTTC. This codes for CASSQDDRFGYTF.

The chain employs TRBV18 and TRBJ1-4; the match to TRBD1 covers 9 bases. J was trimmed by 5 bases and V by 6 bases; bases with no gene match: 7. Germline lookup yields CDR1 KGHSH and CDR2 LQKENI. The CDR3 contains 15 residues. DNA of the CDR3: TGTGCCAGCTCTCGGGACAGGGCAGAGAATGAAAAACTGTTTTTT. Translating gives CASSRDRAENEKLFF.

The chain recombines TRBV28 with TRBJ2-7; weak D call: TRBD2 (5 bases). Trimming pared 3 bases from V and 0 bases from J, leaving 15 bases between. CDR1 and CDR2 from the germline V gene are MDHEN and SYDVKM. The CDR3 consists of 16 residues. DNA for the CDR3: TGTGCCAGCAGTTTGGTCGGGATTGGCCCCTCCTACGAGCAGTACTTC. As protein: CASSLVGIGPSYEQYF.

This clonotype turned up a few times. The chain joins TRBV7-2 to TRBJ2-7; 10 nucleotides line up with TRBD2. This CDR3 is built from 19 residues. Germline CDR1 is SGHTA and CDR2 is FQGNSA. J was trimmed by 2 bases and V by 5 bases; bases with no gene match: 18. The CDR3 sequence: CASSPPASGRVWGTYEQYF. In nucleotides, the CDR3 is TGTGCCAGCAGCCCGCCGGCTAGCGGGAGAGTTTGGGGGACCTACGAGCAGTACTTC.

This clonotype was seen more than once but under ten times. This sequence joins TRBV12-5 and TRBJ2-3; D is undetermined. This CDR3 is built from 13 residues. Between the trimmed V and J ends, which lost 5 bases and 5 bases, there was a span of 11 bases. In germline, CDR1 is LGHNT, CDR2 FRNRAP. The CDR3 DNA follows: TGTGCTAGTGGTGGTTTGGCTGAAGATACGCAGTATTTT. Its protein product is CASGGLAEDTQYF.

This clonotype was seen more than once but under ten times. The chain carries TRBV6-5 and TRBJ2-7; the match to TRBD1 covers 7 bases. Trimming took 10 bases from V and 0 from J; bases not matched to a gene: 3. The CDR3 extends over 12 amino acids. Germline CDR1 reads MNHEY; CDR2 reads SVGAGI. CDR3 coding DNA: TGTGCCACCCACAGGGGCTCCTACGAGCAGTACTTC. Protein product: CATHRGSYEQYF.

This clonotype was detected many times. This sequence joins TRBV27 and TRBJ2-3; a possible D gene is TRBD1 (6 bases). V was pared by 6 bases and J by 1 base, with 17 bases between. This CDR3 is built from 16 residues. Germline lookup yields CDR1 MNHEY and CDR2 SMNVEV (reference sequence). CDR3 region: CASSAGQGSRTDTQYF. In DNA, the CDR3 is TGTGCCAGCAGCGCGGGCCAGGGGAGTCGCACAGATACGCAGTATTTT.

The sample holds a few counts of this clonotype. The chain is built from TRBV28 and TRBJ1-2, with D uncertain. This CDR3 spans 13 amino acids. Per the germline V gene, CDR1 is MDHEN and CDR2 is SYDVKM. The ends were cut back, 6 bases at V and 1 base at J, with 9 bases in the middle. This CDR3 reads CASRDQNNYGYTF. The CDR3 nucleotides read TGTGCCAGCAGGGACCAGAATAACTATGGCTACACCTTC.